Below, 22 T cell receptor beta chains from the same sample are listed, as sequenced in a study of shared clonotypes between healthy human individuals. Clones were sequenced by immunoSEQ multiplex PCR, and TCRdb holds only the in-frame ones, with some missing. The sample includes about 1 million clones, about 76% seen only once; the top ten take approximately 1.3%. The sequencing input was memory CD4+ T cells sorted from blood. Subset of the sample: CD45RA-negative fraction. Receptors originate from a man aged 18 to 29 in good health.

This rearrangement joins TRBV7-2 to TRBJ1-2; tentatively, D is TRBD1 (6 bases). CDR1 is SGHTA, CDR2 FQGNSA, per germline. The CDR3 covers 13 residues. The V end lost 7 bases, the J end lost 3 bases, and 12 bases lay between the germline ends. The DNA of the CDR3 is TGTGCCAGCACCCCGGACAGAGACTATGGCTACACCTTC. Protein: CASTPDRDYGYTF.

V usage is TRBV7-3 and J usage is TRBJ2-1, with D perhaps TRBD2 (5 bases). The V end lost 2 bases, the J end lost 3 bases, and 11 bases lay between the germline ends. CDR3 length: 15 residues. Germline CDR1 is SGHTA and CDR2 is FQGTGA. The CDR3 spells CASSLEGTSYNEQFF. CDR3 bases: TGTGCCAGCAGCTTAGAGGGTACTAGCTACAATGAGCAGTTCTTC.

The chain is built from TRBV5-1 and TRBJ2-7, with D perhaps TRBD1 (6 bases). Germline assignment: CDR1 SGHRS and CDR2 YFSETQ. Trimming shortened V by 4 bases and J by 1 base, and 12 bases separated the two germline ends. The CDR3 contains 14 residues. The CDR3 bases are TGCGCCAGCAGCCCCGGGACATGGTCCTACGAGCAGTACTTC. This encodes CASSPGTWSYEQYF. The whole variable domain, filled in from reference TRBV5-1 and TRBJ2-7, reads KAGVTQTPRYLIKTRGQQVTLSCSPISGHRSVSWYQQTPGQGLQFLFEYFSETQRNKGNFPGRFSGRQFSNSRSEMNVSTLELGDSALYLCASSPGTWSYEQYFGPGTRLTVT.

This clone was found a few times. The gene calls are TRBV27 and TRBJ2-7; 7 bases match TRBD1. This CDR3 has 15 residues. Trimming cost V 7 bases and J 0 bases; bases outside gene matches: 9. Germline lookup yields CDR1 MNHEY and CDR2 SMNVEV (reference sequence). CDR3 loop: CASKIKQGSSYEQYF. The CDR3 DNA reads TGTGCCAGCAAGATTAAACAGGGGAGCTCCTACGAGCAGTACTTC.

V gene TRBV30 combines with J gene TRBJ1-6; D gene uncertain. The V and J ends lost 7 bases and 7 bases respectively, with 17 bases between them. Germline assignment: CDR1 GTSNPN and CDR2 SVGIG (reference sequence). This CDR3 region has 14 residues. The CDR3, as DNA: TGTGCCTTGAACCTCGGACGGTGGAATTCACCCCTCCACTTT. Protein sequence: CALNLGRWNSPLHF. The full variable domain, rest sourced from reference TRBV30 and TRBJ1-6, is SQTIHQWPATLVQPVGSPLSLECTVEGTSNPNLYWYRQAAGRGLQLLFYSVGIGQISSEVPQNLSASRPQDRQFILSSKKLLLSDSGFYLCALNLGRWNSPLHFGNGTRLTVT.

This clone showed up just a few times. V and J are TRBV19 and TRBJ1-3; perhaps TRBD1 as D (5 bases). V was trimmed by 3 bases and J by 2 bases, leaving 11 bases between them. Per the germline V gene, CDR1 is LNHDA and CDR2 is SQIVND (reference sequence). The CDR3 has 15 residues. DNA of the CDR3: TGTGCCAGTAGTATTTCGGGACTTCCTGGAAACACCATATATTTT. Residues: CASSISGLPGNTIYF.

The chain joins TRBV5-1 to TRBJ2-3; D may be TRBD1 (6 bases). This CDR3 has 14 amino acids. Trimming removed 3 bases from V and 4 bases from J, with 12 bases in between. CDR1 and CDR2 from the germline V gene are SGHRS and YFSETQ. This chain's CDR3 is CASSSTAGADTQYF. The CDR3 DNA is TGCGCCAGCAGCTCAACCGCAGGGGCAGATACGCAGTATTTT.

The genes are TRBV19 and TRBJ2-3; D gene ambiguous. This CDR3 is 13 amino acids long. The germline gives CDR1 LNHDA, CDR2 SQIVND (reference sequence). Trimming left V 1 base short and J 7 bases short, with 9 bases between. The CDR3 protein is CASSIGEGYTQYF. Here the CDR3 DNA reads TGTGCCAGTAGTATAGGGGAAGGATATACGCAGTATTTT.

The chain carries TRBV10-1 and TRBJ2-5, with D possibly being TRBD2 (5 bases). The V end was cut by 0 bases, the J end by 6 bases, with 11 bases between. Germline V CDR1 and CDR2: WNHNN, SYGVQD (reference sequence). CDR3 length equals 14 residues. The CDR3 sequence is CASSESTGEKTQYF. The CDR3 nucleotides read TGCGCCAGCAGTGAGTCGACTGGGGAGAAGACCCAGTACTTC.

The chain recombines TRBV2 with TRBJ2-5, with 14 positions matching TRBD2. Trimming removed 4 bases from V and 5 bases from J; junction bases left unmatched: 9. Germline assignment: CDR1 SNHLY and CDR2 FYNNEI. The CDR3 covers 17 residues. The CDR3 here is CASSGRGLAGVGETQYF. The DNA for the CDR3 is TGTGCCAGCAGTGGGCGGGGACTAGCGGGAGTGGGGGAGACCCAGTACTTC.

This sequence joins TRBV6-4 and TRBJ1-1; TRBD1 might be the D (5 bases). Trimming cost V 6 bases and J 3 bases, with 14 bases left between them. The CDR3 contains 14 residues. Germline lookup yields CDR1 MRHNA and CDR2 SNTAGT. The CDR3 DNA follows: TGTGCCAGCAGCCCCTCGGGGGACCACACTGAAGCTTTCTTT. Its protein product is CASSPSGDHTEAFF.

As concerns this clone: The same CDR3 is also encoded by other DNA sequences in this sample. The chain recombines TRBV10-2 with TRBJ2-5, with D uncertain. Trimming removed 0 bases at V and 4 bases at J, with 9 bases between. The CDR3 has 14 residues. Germline V gene data show CDR1 as WSHSY and CDR2 as SAAADI. The CDR3 region is CASSESSGRETQYF. CDR3 nucleotide sequence: TGCGCCAGCAGTGAGTCTAGTGGGCGAGAGACCCAGTACTTC.

This clone was picked up many times. Other DNA sequences in the same sample also yield this CDR3. This chain joins TRBV5-4 and TRBJ2-5, with a weak D call TRBD1 (5 bases). This CDR3 is 13 amino acids long. Per germline, CDR1 SGHNT and CDR2 YYREEE (reference sequence). The V end was cut by 4 bases, the J end by 2 bases, with 9 bases between. The CDR3 sequence: CASSPDRQETQYF. CDR3 in DNA: TGTGCCAGCAGCCCTGACAGACAAGAGACCCAGTACTTC.

The genes are TRBV15 and TRBJ2-5; D not certain. V was trimmed by 4 bases and J by 0 bases, leaving 3 bases between them. CDR3 length: 12 amino acids. Looked up from germline, CDR1 is LNHNV and CDR2 is YYDKDF (reference sequence). The chain's CDR3 is CATSTYQETQYF. The CDR3 nucleotides read TGTGCCACCAGCACCTACCAAGAGACCCAGTACTTC.

In this sample, this clone turned up once. This chain links TRBV27 with TRBJ2-2, with TRBD1 identical over 10 bases. The CDR3 extends over 18 amino acids. After removal of 6 bases from V and 4 bases from J, the junction contained 14 bases not matched to a gene. Germline V gene sequence: CDR1 MNHEY, CDR2 SMNVEV (reference sequence). Here the CDR3 reads CASRRSNDRGHSTGELFF. CDR3 coding DNA: TGTGCCAGCAGACGTTCTAACGACAGGGGGCATAGCACCGGGGAGCTGTTTTTT.

The chain uses TRBV6-1 and TRBJ2-7, with 7 bases lining up with TRBD1. Trimming took 6 bases from V and 2 from J; bases not matched to a gene: 10. In germline, CDR1 is MNHNS, CDR2 SASEGT. The CDR3 length is 15 residues. The CDR3 loop is CASRYVGTATYEQYF. DNA for the CDR3: TGTGCCAGCAGGTACGTCGGGACAGCTACCTACGAGCAGTACTTC.

The table lists this clone with many counts. The chain is built from TRBV5-6 and TRBJ1-3, with 7 bases identical to TRBD1. This CDR3 comprises 16 residues. In germline, CDR1 is SGHDT, CDR2 YYEEEE. V trimming: 4 bases; J trimming: 2 bases; junction bases outside the gene matches: 9. The CDR3: CASSPEQGRTGNTIYF. In DNA form, the CDR3 reads TGTGCCAGCAGCCCTGAACAGGGGAGGACTGGAAACACCATATATTTT.

The chain carries TRBV5-1 and TRBJ2-3; possible D gene TRBD1, 5 bases. The germline V and J ends were trimmed by 5 bases and 0 bases, with 16 bases remaining between them. Germline assignment: CDR1 SGHRS and CDR2 YFSETQ. This CDR3 has 16 amino acids. The CDR3 loop reads CASSLQGATSTDTQYF. CDR3 nucleotides: TGCGCCAGCAGTCTCCAAGGGGCTACTAGCACAGATACGCAGTATTTT.

The chain uses TRBV9 and TRBJ1-2; TRBD1 aligns across 8 bases. CDR1 and CDR2 from the germline V gene are SGDLS and YYNGEE. After removal of 0 bases from V and 7 bases from J, the junction contained 8 bases not matched to a gene. CDR3 length: 15 residues. The CDR3: CASSVAAGGQSGYTF. CDR3 in DNA: TGTGCCAGCAGCGTAGCGGCAGGGGGCCAGAGTGGCTACACCTTC.

The J gene is TRBJ1-1, the V gene TRBV6-6, with unresolved D. V lost 8 bases and J 6 bases, leaving 13 bases between the germline ends. The CDR3 is 12 residues long. Germline V gives CDR1 MNHNY, CDR2 SVGAGI (reference sequence). CDR3 protein: CASYPGRSEAFF. In DNA, the CDR3 is TGTGCCAGCTACCCCGGCAGGTCTGAAGCTTTCTTT.

This chain uses TRBV18 with TRBJ1-3; tentatively, D is TRBD1 (5 bases). Germline V gives CDR1 KGHSH, CDR2 LQKENI. The CDR3 consists of 14 residues. V was cut by 5 bases and J by 1 base, with 9 bases left in between. CDR3 protein: CASSTGTSGNTIYF. The CDR3 nucleotides read TGTGCCAGCTCAACAGGAACTTCTGGAAACACCATATATTTT. Supplemented by reference TRBV18 and TRBJ1-3, the full variable domain reads NAGVMQNPRHLVRRRGQEARLRCSPMKGHSHVYWYRQLPEEGLKFMVYLQKENIIDESGMPKERFSAEFPKEGPSILRIQQVVRGDSAAYFCASSTGTSGNTIYFGEGSWLTVV.

V usage is TRBV5-1 and J usage is TRBJ2-3; possible D gene TRBD1, 5 bases. The V end was cut by 0 bases, the J end by 11 bases, with 10 bases between. Per the germline V gene, CDR1 is SGHRS and CDR2 is YFSETQ. CDR3 length equals 12 residues. CDR3 region: CASSLEQERQYF. The CDR3 nucleotides read TGCGCCAGCAGCTTGGAACAGGAAAGGCAGTATTTT. The full variable domain, in which reference TRBV5-1 and TRBJ2-3 provide the parts outside the CDR3, is KAGVTQTPRYLIKTRGQQVTLSCSPISGHRSVSWYQQTPGQGLQFLFEYFSETQRNKGNFPGRFSGRQFSNSRSEMNVSTLELGDSALYLCASSLEQERQYFGPGTRLTVL.